This TCR beta chain originates from a study of spatial heterogeneity in lung cancer (dated by TCRdb to the late 2010s). Background on the whole study: More beta-chain than alpha-chain transcripts were consistently detected, likely reflecting higher beta-chain transcript abundance. TCR alpha and beta repertoires were quantitatively compared across multiple tumor regions, matched nontumor lung and blood in non-small cell lung cancer. In the raw uncorrected reads, each unique combination of TCR and UMI appeared more than ten times on average. Both alpha and beta chains were TCR-sequenced in hundreds of tumor regions, roughly 70 matched nontumor lung samples and 55 to 60 PBMC samples obtained at surgery. TCR repertoire features were related to nonsynonymous mutation counts determined by whole-exome sequencing of tumor tissue.

Library preparation was by 5' RACE. The sequencer was a NextSeq 500. In the TCR library protocol, a unique molecular identifier was attached to each TCR cDNA molecule so that PCR and sequencing errors could be corrected. For the original study's pipeline: TCR identification, UMI-based error correction and CDR3 extraction were performed with Decombinator tools. Expanded TCRs were defined as those above a frequency of 2 per 1,000, corresponding to the top 1% of the tumor frequency distribution. Renyi diversity was computed with the R vegan package after each repertoire had been subsampled 100 times to 5,000 TCRs. CDR3 similarity networks were built from amino acid triplet string-kernel similarity, with CDR3s being connected when pairwise similarity was above 0.82. TCRdb took the public reads, trimmed them with fastp at Q25, ran MiXCR for clone calling and kept in-frame beta chains. CDR3 protein sequences are deduplicated, and each keeps its most common genes and DNA. What appears here as the V and J calls and clone size reflects TCRdb's work, not the paper's. The sample contains tens of thousands of distinct CDR3 sequences, approximately 7% of them found a single time. The ten largest clones take up about 39% of the sample.

The table lists this clonotype with many counts. The target of this receptor is not known. The input lacks base qualities; no much larger clone sits a single base away. Explained via the paper, the time point label denotes: sample taken at primary tumor resection. Whole RNA extracted from tumor and nontumor lung tissue, or from cryopreserved PBMC samples, was used for TCR sequencing without cell sorting. Samples were obtained from 70 to 85 patients with early-stage, untreated non-small cell lung cancer from the lung TRACERx cohort. A patient was chosen for TCR sequencing only when enough RNA was available from at least two tumor regions. Study-wide findings and limitations: Ubiquitous expanded tumor TCRs were found in blood more often at tumor resection than at routine follow-up. Confirming at a functional level the hypothesis that regional TCRs recognize regional mutations was considered to require additional single-cell paired TCR alpha and beta sequencing.

The sample in question was PBMCs, obtained at surgery. This sequence was found in a female donor with early-stage non-small cell lung cancer.

The nucleotides read TGTGCCAGTAGTTTCGGACAGGGGGCAAGGTATGGCTACACCTTC. The resulting protein is CASSFGQGARYGYTF. The rearrangement joined TRBV19 to TRBJ1-2; TRBD1 fits 11 bases in the junction. The germline V gene (reference sequence) specifies LNHDA as CDR1 and SQIVND as CDR2. The germline V end is reduced by 5 bases and the J end by 5 bases; junction bases left unmatched: 7. Its CDR3 holds 15 amino acids, cysteine through phenylalanine. Only CDR3 DNA is held: 45 bases, read in frame from base 1.